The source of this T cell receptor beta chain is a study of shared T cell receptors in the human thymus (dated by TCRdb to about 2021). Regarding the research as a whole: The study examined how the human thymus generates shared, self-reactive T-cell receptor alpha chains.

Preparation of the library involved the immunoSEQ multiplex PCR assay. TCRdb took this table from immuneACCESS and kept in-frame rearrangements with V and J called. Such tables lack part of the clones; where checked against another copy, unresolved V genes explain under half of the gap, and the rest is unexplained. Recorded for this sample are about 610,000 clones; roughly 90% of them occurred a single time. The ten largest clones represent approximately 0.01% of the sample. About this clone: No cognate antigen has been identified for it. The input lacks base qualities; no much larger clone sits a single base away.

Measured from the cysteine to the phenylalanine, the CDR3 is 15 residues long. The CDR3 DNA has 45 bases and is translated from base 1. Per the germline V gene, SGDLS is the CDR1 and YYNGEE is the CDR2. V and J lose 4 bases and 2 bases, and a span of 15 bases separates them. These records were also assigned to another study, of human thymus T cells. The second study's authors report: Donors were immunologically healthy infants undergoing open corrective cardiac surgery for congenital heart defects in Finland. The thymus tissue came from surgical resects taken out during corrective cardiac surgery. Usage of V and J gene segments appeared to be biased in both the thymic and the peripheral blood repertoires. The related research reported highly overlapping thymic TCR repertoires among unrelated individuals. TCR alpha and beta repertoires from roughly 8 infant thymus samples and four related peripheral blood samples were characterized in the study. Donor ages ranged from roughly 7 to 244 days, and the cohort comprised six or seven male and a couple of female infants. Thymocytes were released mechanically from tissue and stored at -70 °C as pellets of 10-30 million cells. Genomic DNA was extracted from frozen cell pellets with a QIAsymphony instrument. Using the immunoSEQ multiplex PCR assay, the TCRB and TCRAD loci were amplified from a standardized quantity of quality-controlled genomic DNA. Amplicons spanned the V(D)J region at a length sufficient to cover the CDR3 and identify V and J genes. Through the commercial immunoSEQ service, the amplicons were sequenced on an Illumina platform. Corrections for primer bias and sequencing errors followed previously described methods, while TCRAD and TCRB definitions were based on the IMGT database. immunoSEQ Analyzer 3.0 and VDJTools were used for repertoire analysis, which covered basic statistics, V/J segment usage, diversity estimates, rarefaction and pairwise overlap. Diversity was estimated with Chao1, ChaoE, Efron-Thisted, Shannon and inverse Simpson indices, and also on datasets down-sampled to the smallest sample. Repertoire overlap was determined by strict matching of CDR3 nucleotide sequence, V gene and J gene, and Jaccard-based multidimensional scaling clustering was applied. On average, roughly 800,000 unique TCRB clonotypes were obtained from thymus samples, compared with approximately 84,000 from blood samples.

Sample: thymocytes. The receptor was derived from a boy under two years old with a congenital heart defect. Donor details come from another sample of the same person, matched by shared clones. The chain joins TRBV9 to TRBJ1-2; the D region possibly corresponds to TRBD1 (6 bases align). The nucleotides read TGTGCCAGCAGCCCCCCGGGACAATTAAACTATGGCTACACCTTC. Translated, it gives CASSPPGQLNYGYTF.